The 9 T cell receptor beta chains presented below share a single source sample, sequenced in a study of T cell responses to AZD1222 COVID-19 vaccine (dated by TCRdb to the early 2020s). Library construction relied on the immunoSEQ multiplex PCR assay. As stored in TCRdb, this immuneACCESS dataset retains in-frame rearrangements with V and J assigned. A fraction of the clones does not appear; measured against another copy, unresolved V genes explain less than half of the discrepancy, and the remainder lacks a known reason. This sample holds around 15,000 clones; 65% to 80% were observed only once. The ten biggest clones cover 13% to 15% of the sample. The sample's time point label, decoded: about 28 days (+/-7) after the second vaccine dose. The sequences come from peripheral blood, collected 28 days after the second AZD1222 dose. These receptors were taken from an adult who received the AZD1222 COVID-19 vaccine.

This CDR3 reads CASSSGIRDRDSPLHF. The CDR3 nucleotides are TGTGCCAGCAGCTCCGGCATCCGGGACAGGGATTCACCCCTCCACTTT. The chain links TRBV7-7 to TRBJ1-6; 9 nucleotides line up with TRBD1. The V segment lost 4 bases and the J segment 8 bases; nucleotides outside the gene matches: 9. The CDR3 is 16 amino acids. Germline V CDR1 and CDR2: SSHAT, FNYEAQ (reference sequence).

The chain combines TRBV10-3 with TRBJ1-5; D is uncertain. V was trimmed by 3 bases and J by 0 bases, leaving 3 bases between them. CDR1 ENHRY and CDR2 SYGVKD come from the germline V gene. The CDR3 has 13 residues. CDR3 protein: CAISDTSNQPQHF. DNA for the CDR3: TGTGCCATCAGTGACACTAGCAATCAGCCCCAGCATTTT.

This clone was seen just once. The gene calls are TRBV2 and TRBJ2-7; D is unclear. In germline, CDR1 is SNHLY, CDR2 FYNNEI. V was shortened by 7 bases and J by 2 bases, with 6 bases between the two germline ends. The CDR3 extends over 11 amino acids. CDR3 loop: CASTLTYEQYF. The DNA of the CDR3 is TGTGCCAGCACCCTAACCTACGAGCAGTACTTC.

The chain links TRBV2 to TRBJ1-6; D unresolved. CDR1 is SNHLY, CDR2 FYNNEI, per germline. Trimming left V 2 bases short and J 3 bases short, with 8 bases between. CDR3 length equals 15 residues. As DNA, the CDR3 is TGTGCCAGCAGTGAAATAGAGGTCTATAATTCACCCCTCCACTTT. Protein product: CASSEIEVYNSPLHF.

The chain combines TRBV7-2 with TRBJ2-7, with D maybe TRBD2 (5 bases). CDR3 length: 14 residues. V gave up 4 bases and J gave up 0 bases, with 10 bases separating them. Germline CDR1 reads SGHTA; CDR2 reads FQGNSA. The CDR3 DNA sequence: TGTGCCAGCAGCTCGGACTGGAACTCCTACGAGCAGTACTTC. Translated: CASSSDWNSYEQYF.

The chain combines TRBV7-3 with TRBJ1-3; D is possibly TRBD1 (6 bases). This CDR3 is 15 amino acids long. V shed 3 bases and J shed 0 bases, with 9 bases lying between them. CDR1 and CDR2 (germline): SGHTA, FQGTGA. CDR3 bases: TGTGCCAGCAGCTTGAGGGGGAGCTCTGGAAACACCATATATTTT. Protein: CASSLRGSSGNTIYF.

This clone was detected once. Mismatch with germline at one junction end may stem from a read error. The rearrangement joins TRBV30 to TRBJ1-1; the D is unclear. CDR3 length: 15 residues. Germline loops: CDR1 GTSNPN, CDR2 SVGIG (reference sequence). The CDR3 is CAWSFSLPGWRSVGF. In DNA form, the CDR3 reads TGTGCCTGGAGTTTCTCTCTTCCGGGTTGGCGGAGTGTAGGCTTT.

The CDR3 nucleotides read TGTGCCAGCAGCGTGGTCAGGGGTCGACAGCCCCAGCATTTT. As protein: CASSVVRGRQPQHF. The rearrangement uses TRBV9 and TRBJ1-5; possible D gene TRBD1, 6 bases. Deletions cut 2 bases from V and 7 bases from J, with 13 bases between. The germline V gene encodes CDR1 SGDLS and CDR2 YYNGEE. The CDR3 totals 14 residues.

The chain combines TRBV28 with TRBJ1-1; no reliable D call. V lost 2 bases and J lost 11, with 15 bases in between. The V gene's germline CDR1 is MDHEN and CDR2 SYDVKM. The CDR3 has 13 amino acids. CDR3 coding DNA: TGTGCCAGCAGTTTAGAAGTCCGCCCGGGGGCTTTCTTT. Translation: CASSLEVRPGAFF.